This TCR beta chain was found in a study of neurological immune-mediated disorders. Findings and limits, study-wide: HTLV-1-associated myelopathy had the most TCR clonal expansion, whereas multiple sclerosis had the least (lower than in healthy controls).

CDR3 size: 14 residues. V shed 4 bases and J shed 2 bases, with 12 bases lying between them. Germline CDR1 is SGHRS and CDR2 is YFSETQ. Documented time point: longitudinal time-point 3. The study drew its healthy controls from blood bank volunteers in Maryland, USA. Synthesis of cDNA was carried out by template-switch 5'RACE. The reaction used 10-nucleotide random UMIs. TCRdb ran MiXCR on the 5' RACE reads and lists one entry per CDR3 protein. This table holds about 45,000 distinct CDR3 sequences, approximately 13% found once. As for this clonotype: As yet, its antigen is unknown.

Sequenced material: PBMCs. The clonotype originates from a man aged 25 to 40 in good health. The J gene is TRBJ2-5, the V gene TRBV5-1, with a tentative D call TRBD1 (6 bases). CDR3 coding DNA: TGCGCCAGCAGCGTCGGGACAACTCAAGAGACCCAGTACTTC. This sequence encodes CASSVGTTQETQYF.